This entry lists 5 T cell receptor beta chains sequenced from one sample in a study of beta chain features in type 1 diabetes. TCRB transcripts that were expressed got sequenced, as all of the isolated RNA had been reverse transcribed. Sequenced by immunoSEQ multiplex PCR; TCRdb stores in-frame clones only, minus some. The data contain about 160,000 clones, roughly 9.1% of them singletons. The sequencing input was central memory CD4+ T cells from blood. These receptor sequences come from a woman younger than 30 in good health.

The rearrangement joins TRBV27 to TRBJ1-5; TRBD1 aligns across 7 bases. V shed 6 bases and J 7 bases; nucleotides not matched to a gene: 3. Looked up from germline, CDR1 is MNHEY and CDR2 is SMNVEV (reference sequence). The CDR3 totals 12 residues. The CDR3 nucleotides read TGTGCCAGCAGCAACAGGGGCCAGCCCCAGCATTTT. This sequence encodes CASSNRGQPQHF.

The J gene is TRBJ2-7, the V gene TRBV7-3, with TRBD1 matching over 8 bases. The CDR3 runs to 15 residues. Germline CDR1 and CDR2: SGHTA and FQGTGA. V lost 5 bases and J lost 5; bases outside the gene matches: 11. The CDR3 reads CASSPTTGAVDEQYF. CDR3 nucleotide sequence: TGTGCCAGCAGCCCAACGACAGGGGCTGTGGACGAGCAGTACTTC.

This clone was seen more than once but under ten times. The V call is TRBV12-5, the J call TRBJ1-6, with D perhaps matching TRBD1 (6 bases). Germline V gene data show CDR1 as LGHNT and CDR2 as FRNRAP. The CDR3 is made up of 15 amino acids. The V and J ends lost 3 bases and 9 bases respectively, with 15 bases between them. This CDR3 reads CASGFWDTRASPLHF. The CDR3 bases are TGTGCTAGTGGTTTTTGGGACACTCGAGCTTCACCCCTCCACTTT.

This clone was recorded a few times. CDR3 in DNA: TGTGCCAGCAGCACCGGGACAGCGAACACTGAAGCTTTCTTT. Translated, it gives CASSTGTANTEAFF. This chain joins TRBV5-5 and TRBJ1-1, with 7 bases fitting TRBD1. The junction had 4 bases not matched to a gene; V was cut back by 4 bases and J by 1 base. CDR3 size: 14 residues. The germline V gene has CDR1 SGHKS and CDR2 YYEKEE (reference sequence).

The CDR3 DNA sequence: TGTGCCAGCGAAATGACAGGGCCGAACACTGAAGCTTTCTTT. Residues: CASEMTGPNTEAFF. The gene calls are TRBV11-1 and TRBJ1-1, with 7 bases that match TRBD1. The germline V gene has CDR1 SGHAT and CDR2 FQDESV (reference sequence). With 8 bases clipped from V and 1 base from J, the junction kept 7 bases outside the gene matches. The CDR3 contains 14 residues. The complete variable domain, with remaining parts taken from reference TRBV11-1 and TRBJ1-1, reads EAEVAQSPRYKITEKSQAVAFWCDPISGHATLYWYRQILGQGPELLVQFQDESVVDDSQLPKDRFSAERLKGVDSTLKIQPAELGDSAMYLCASEMTGPNTEAFFGQGTRLTVV.